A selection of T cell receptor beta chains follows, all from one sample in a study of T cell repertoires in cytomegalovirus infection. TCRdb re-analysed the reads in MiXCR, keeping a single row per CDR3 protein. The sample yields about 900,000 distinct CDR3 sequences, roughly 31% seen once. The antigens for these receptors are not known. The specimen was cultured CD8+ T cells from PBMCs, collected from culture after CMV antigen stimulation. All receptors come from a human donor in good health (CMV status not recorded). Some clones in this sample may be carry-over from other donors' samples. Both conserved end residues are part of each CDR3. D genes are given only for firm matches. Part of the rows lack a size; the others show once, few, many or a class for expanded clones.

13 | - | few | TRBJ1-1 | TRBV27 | CASSLTLLGEAFF | TGTGCCAGCAGTTTAACCCTTCTTGGTGAAGCTTTCTTT
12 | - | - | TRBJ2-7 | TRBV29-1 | CSVFGQKSEQYF | TGCAGCGTTTTTGGACAGAAATCCGAGCAGTACTTC
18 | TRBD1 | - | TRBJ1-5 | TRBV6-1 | CASSEEFRDSYSNQPQHF | TGTGCCAGCAGTGAAGAGTTCCGGGACAGCTATAGCAATCAGCCCCAGCATTTT
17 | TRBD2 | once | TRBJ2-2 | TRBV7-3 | CASSLLAEGANTGELFF | TGTGCCAGCAGCTTACTAGCGGAGGGTGCGAACACCGGGGAGCTGTTTTTT
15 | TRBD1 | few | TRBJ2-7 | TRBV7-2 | CASSFGTASSYEQYF | TGTGCCAGCAGCTTTGGGACAGCTAGCTCCTACGAGCAGTACTTC
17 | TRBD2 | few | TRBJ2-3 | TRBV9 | CASSPRTSGGFTDTQYF | TGTGCCAGCAGCCCAAGGACTAGCGGGGGGTTCACAGATACGCAGTATTTT
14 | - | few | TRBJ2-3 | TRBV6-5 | CASSYGQRTDTQYF | TGTGCCAGCAGCTATGGACAGAGAACAGATACGCAGTATTTT
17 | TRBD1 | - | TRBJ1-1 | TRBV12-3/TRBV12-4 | CASSPGQGVMWNTEAFF | TGTGCCAGCAGTCCGGGGCAGGGGGTAATGTGGAACACTGAAGCTTTCTTT
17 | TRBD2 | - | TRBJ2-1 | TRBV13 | CASSSGLAGGPEYEQFF | TGTGCCAGCAGCTCCGGACTAGCGGGGGGGCCGGAGTATGAGCAGTTCTTC
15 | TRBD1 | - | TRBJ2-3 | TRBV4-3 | CASSPRDRWTDTQYF | TGCGCCAGCAGCCCCCGGGACAGGTGGACAGATACGCAGTATTTT
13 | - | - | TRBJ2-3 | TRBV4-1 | CASSPVQWDTQYF | TGCGCCAGCAGCCCAGTTCAGTGGGATACGCAGTATTTT
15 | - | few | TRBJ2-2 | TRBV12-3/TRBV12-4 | CATPWPTANTGELFF | TGTGCCACCCCATGGCCCACCGCGAACACCGGGGAGCTGTTTTTT
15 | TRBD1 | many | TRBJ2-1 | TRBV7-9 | CASNSEGTVYNEQFF | TGTGCCAGCAACTCCGAAGGGACAGTATACAATGAGCAGTTCTTC
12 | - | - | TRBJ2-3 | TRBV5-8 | CASSLDGNTQYF | TGTGCCAGCAGCTTGGACGGAAATACGCAGTATTTT
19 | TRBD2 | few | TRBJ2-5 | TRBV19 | CASSMVYRRSSGEDETQYF | TGTGCCAGTAGTATGGTTTACAGGCGGTCCAGCGGGGAAGACGAGACCCAGTACTTC
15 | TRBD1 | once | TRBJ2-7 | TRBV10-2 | CASTGEGASSYEQYF | TGCGCCAGCACCGGAGAGGGGGCAAGCTCCTACGAGCAGTACTTC
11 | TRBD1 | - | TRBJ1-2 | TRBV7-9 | CASTTGDGYTF | TGTGCCAGCACGACAGGGGATGGCTACACCTTC
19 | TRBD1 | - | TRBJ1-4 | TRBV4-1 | CASSLRTGLVVTTNEKLFF | TGCGCCAGCAGCCTCCGGACAGGGCTAGTGGTTACAACTAATGAAAAACTGTTTTTT
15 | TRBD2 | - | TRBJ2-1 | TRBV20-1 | CSARASSGGPNEQFF | TGCAGTGCTAGAGCCTCTAGCGGGGGGCCGAATGAGCAGTTCTTC
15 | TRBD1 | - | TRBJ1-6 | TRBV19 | CASSTYRGLDSPLHF | TGTGCCAGTAGTACCTACAGGGGGCTGGATTCACCCCTCCACTTT
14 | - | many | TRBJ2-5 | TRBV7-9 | CASSATRDEETQYF | TGTGCCAGCAGCGCCACCCGGGACGAGGAGACCCAGTACTTC
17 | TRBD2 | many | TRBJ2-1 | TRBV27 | CASSLGSSGGFYGEQFF | TGTGCCAGCAGTTTGGGGTCTAGCGGGGGGTTCTACGGGGAGCAGTTCTTC
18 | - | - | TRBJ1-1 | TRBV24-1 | CATSDLTQGRLGITEAFF | TGTGCCACCAGTGATTTAACTCAAGGAAGGTTAGGGATCACTGAAGCTTTCTTT
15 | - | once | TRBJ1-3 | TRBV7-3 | CASSRSGESGNTIYF | TGTGCCAGCAGCCGGTCAGGGGAATCTGGAAACACCATATATTTT
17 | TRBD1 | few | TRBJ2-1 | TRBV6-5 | CASSYFGQGSSYNEQFF | TGTGCCAGCAGTTACTTCGGACAGGGGAGCTCCTACAATGAGCAGTTCTTC
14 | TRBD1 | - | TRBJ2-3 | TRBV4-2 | CASSPGPGGDTQYF | TGTGCCAGCAGCCCCGGACCAGGGGGAGATACGCAGTATTTT
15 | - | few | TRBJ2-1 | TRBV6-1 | CASSEARVGGNEQFF | TGTGCCAGCAGTGAAGCGAGGGTGGGGGGCAATGAGCAGTTCTTC
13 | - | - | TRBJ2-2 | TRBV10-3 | CAVKITNTGELFF | TGTGCTGTCAAGATAACGAACACCGGGGAGCTGTTTTTT
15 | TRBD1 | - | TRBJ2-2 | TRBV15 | CATSRGTGRVGELFF | TGTGCCACCAGCAGAGGGACAGGGCGGGTCGGGGAGCTGTTTTTT
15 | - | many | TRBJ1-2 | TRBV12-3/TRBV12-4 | CASSLEGEHPSSYTF | TGTGCCAGCAGTTTAGAGGGCGAACATCCGTCTAGCTACACCTTC
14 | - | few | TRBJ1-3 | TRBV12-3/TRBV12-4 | CASMGGFGGNTIYF | TGTGCCAGCATGGGCGGGTTTGGTGGAAACACCATATATTTT
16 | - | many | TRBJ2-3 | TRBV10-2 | CASRAQAGSYTDTQYF | TGCGCCAGCAGGGCTCAGGCGGGCAGCTACACAGATACGCAGTATTTT
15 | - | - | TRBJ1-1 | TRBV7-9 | CASSHERGMDTEAFF | TGTGCCAGCAGCCATGAGAGGGGGATGGACACTGAAGCTTTCTTT
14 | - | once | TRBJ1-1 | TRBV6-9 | CANSSWGEYTEAFF | TGTGCCAACAGTTCCTGGGGGGAGTACACTGAAGCTTTCTTT
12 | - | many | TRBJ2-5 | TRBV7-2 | CASSTGEETQYF | TGTGCCAGCAGCACGGGGGAAGAGACCCAGTACTTC
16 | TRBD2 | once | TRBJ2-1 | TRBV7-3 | CASSSLAVSSYNEQFF | TGTGCCAGCAGCTCACTAGCGGTTAGCTCCTACAATGAGCAGTTCTTC
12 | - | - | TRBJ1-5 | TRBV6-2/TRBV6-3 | CASSEHYQAQHF | TGTGCCAGCAGTGAACATTATCAAGCCCAGCATTTT
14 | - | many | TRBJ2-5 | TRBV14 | CASSQGRYQETQYF | TGTGCCAGCAGCCAGGGGAGATACCAAGAGACCCAGTACTTC
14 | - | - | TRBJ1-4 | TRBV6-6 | CASVPGRVDEKLFF | TGTGCCAGCGTGCCGGGACGGGTGGATGAAAAACTGTTTTTT
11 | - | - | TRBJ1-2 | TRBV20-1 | CSARMLADYTF | TGCAGTGCTAGGATGTTGGCAGATTACACCTTC
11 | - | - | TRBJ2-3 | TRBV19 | CASLEGDTQYF | TGTGCCAGTTTGGAGGGAGATACGCAGTATTTT
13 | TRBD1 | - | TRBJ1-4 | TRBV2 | CASESGGNEKLFF | TGTGCCAGCGAGTCAGGGGGTAATGAAAAACTGTTTTTT
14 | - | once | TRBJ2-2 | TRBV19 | CASTSFPNTGELFF | TGTGCCAGTACTAGCTTCCCGAACACCGGGGAGCTGTTTTTT
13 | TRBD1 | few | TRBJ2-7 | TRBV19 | CASSRGQGAEQYF | TGTGCCAGTAGCAGGGGACAGGGGGCCGAGCAGTACTTC
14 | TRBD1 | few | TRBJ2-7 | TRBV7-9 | CASSRTGLHYEQYF | TGTGCCAGCAGCCGGACAGGTCTCCACTACGAGCAGTACTTC
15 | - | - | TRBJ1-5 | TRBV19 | CASSIWGGDNQPQHF | TGTGCCAGTAGTATTTGGGGGGGTGACAATCAGCCCCAGCATTTT
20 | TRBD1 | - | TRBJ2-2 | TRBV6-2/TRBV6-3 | CASSYWDRDPPDPYTGELFF | TGTGCCAGCAGTTACTGGGACAGGGACCCTCCCGACCCTTACACCGGGGAGCTGTTTTTT
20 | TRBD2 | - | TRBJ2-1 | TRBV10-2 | CASRPLGASGGVSSYNKQFF | TGCGCCAGCAGGCCCCTTGGGGCTAGCGGGGGTGTCAGCTCCTACAATAAGCAGTTCTTC
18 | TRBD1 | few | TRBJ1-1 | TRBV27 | CASSLSLTGRYLNTEAFF | TGTGCCAGCAGTTTAAGTTTGACAGGGCGTTATTTGAACACTGAAGCTTTCTTT
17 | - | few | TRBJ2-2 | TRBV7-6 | CASSLASGGVGTGELFF | TGTGCCAGCAGCTTAGCATCTGGAGGGGTTGGCACCGGGGAGCTGTTTTTT
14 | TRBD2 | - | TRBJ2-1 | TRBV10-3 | CAISFTSGGNEQFF | TGTGCCATCAGTTTCACTAGCGGGGGCAATGAGCAGTTCTTC
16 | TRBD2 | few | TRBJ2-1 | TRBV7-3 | CASSSLLVAGGNEQFF | TGTGCCAGCAGCTCGCTCCTAGTAGCGGGGGGGAATGAGCAGTTCTTC
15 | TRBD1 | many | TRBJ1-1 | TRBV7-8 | CASSLAQGTSTEAFF | TGTGCCAGCAGCTTAGCACAGGGGACGAGCACTGAAGCTTTCTTT
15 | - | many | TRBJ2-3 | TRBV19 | CASTKERYSTDTQYF | TGTGCCAGTACCAAGGAGCGTTATAGCACAGATACGCAGTATTTT
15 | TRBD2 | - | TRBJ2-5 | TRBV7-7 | CASSYRLAPQETQYF | TGTGCTAGCAGCTACCGACTAGCTCCGCAAGAGACCCAGTACTTC
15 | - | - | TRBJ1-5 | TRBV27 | CASSFHPGGVQPQHF | TGTGCCAGCAGTTTCCATCCCGGGGGAGTTCAGCCCCAGCATTTT
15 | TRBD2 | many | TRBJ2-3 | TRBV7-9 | CASSWRGSIADTQYF | TGTGCCAGCAGCTGGCGGGGGTCCATTGCGGATACGCAGTATTTT
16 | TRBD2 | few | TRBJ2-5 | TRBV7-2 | CASSLLVGGVQETQYF | TGTGCCAGCAGCTTATTGGTCGGGGGGGTCCAAGAGACCCAGTACTTC
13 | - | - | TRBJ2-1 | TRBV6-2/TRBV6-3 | CASTALPTREQFF | TGTGCCAGCACGGCACTACCTACAAGGGAGCAGTTCTTC